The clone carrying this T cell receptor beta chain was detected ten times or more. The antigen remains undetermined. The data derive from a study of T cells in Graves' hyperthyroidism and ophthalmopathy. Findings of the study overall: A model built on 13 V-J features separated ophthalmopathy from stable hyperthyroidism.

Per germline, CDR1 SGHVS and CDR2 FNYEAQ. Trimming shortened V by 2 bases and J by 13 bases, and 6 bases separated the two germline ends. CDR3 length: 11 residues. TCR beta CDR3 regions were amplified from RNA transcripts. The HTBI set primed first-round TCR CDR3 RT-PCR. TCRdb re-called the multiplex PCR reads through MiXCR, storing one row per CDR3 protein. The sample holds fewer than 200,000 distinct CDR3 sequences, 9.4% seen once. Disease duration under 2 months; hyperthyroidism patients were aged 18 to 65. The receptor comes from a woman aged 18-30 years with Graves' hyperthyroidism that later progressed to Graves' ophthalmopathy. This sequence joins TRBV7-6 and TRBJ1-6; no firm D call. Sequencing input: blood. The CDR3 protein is CASSLLLPLHF. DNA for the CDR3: TGTGCCAGCAGCTTACTTCTTCCCCTCCACTTT.